These T cell receptor beta chains were read from a single sample in a study of blood T cell repertoires in COVID-19. Profiling relied on immunoSEQ multiplex PCR, and the TCRdb table lists in-frame clones only, not all of them. The table lists approximately 150,000 clones, roughly 84% of them singletons. The sample taken for sequencing was PBMCs or T cells enriched from blood (not recorded which). The receptors originated from a man aged 60 to 75 who had recovered from COVID-19. CDR3s leave out the opening cysteine and the closing phenylalanine or tryptophan. Each record gives: J gene, V gene, D gene, CDR3 protein. D genes are given only for firm matches.

TRBJ2-3 TRBV6-5 TRBD1 ASSPTGGSDTQY
TRBJ2-1 TRBV14 TRBD2 ASSQGLAGSYEQF
TRBJ2-5 TRBV5-1 TRBD2 ASRFPSGGPQETQY
TRBJ1-2 TRBV3-1/TRBV3-2 TRBD1 ASSQAGQGSSGGYT
TRBJ2-3 TRBV7-3 TRBD2 ASSQSWGGLAGYTQY
TRBJ1-2 TRBV5-1 TRBD1 ASSFQQGDGYT
TRBJ2-1 TRBV29-1 TRBD2 SVDQTLAGVLNEQF
TRBJ2-2 TRBV10-3 TRBD2 AISASGTSGRSGELF
TRBJ1-3 TRBV28 TRBD1 ASSPNRGPGDTIY
TRBJ1-1 TRBV30 . AWSDGMNTEAF
TRBJ2-3 TRBV10-3 TRBD2 AISEGGSGSTDTQY
TRBJ2-2 TRBV7-9 TRBD2 ASSPSGRAGELF
TRBJ2-3 TRBV27 TRBD2 ASSGRLAGVEWGTDTQY
TRBJ1-1 TRBV3-1/TRBV3-2 TRBD1 ASRATRPDRANTEAF
TRBJ2-1 TRBV6-5 . ALRGHNEQF
TRBJ1-4 TRBV19 TRBD1 ASRTGTGYEKLF
TRBJ1-1 TRBV27 . ASKTDSMNTEAF
TRBJ1-1 TRBV6-5 . ASSYNGENTEAF
TRBJ2-7 TRBV18 . ASSPKLLQGRDNEQY
TRBJ1-2 TRBV24-1 TRBD1 ATSVRTGYGYT
TRBJ1-5 TRBV21-1 . ASSKKVGQINQPQH
TRBJ1-6 TRBV5-5 . ASSLNKGGFYNSPLH
TRBJ2-2 TRBV19 TRBD1 ASSIRGTGNNGELF
TRBJ1-6 TRBV30 . AWDSVGSSYNSPLH
TRBJ1-2 TRBV9 . ASSVENSNYGYT
TRBJ1-3 TRBV5-1 . ASSLLGLLSGNTIY
TRBJ2-7 TRBV6-5 TRBD2 ASSYGGTMASEQY
TRBJ2-4 TRBV13 . ASSTSTAGGIQY
TRBJ1-2 TRBV9 . ASSRNRGTGVYGYT
TRBJ2-1 TRBV19 TRBD2 ASSTASGIREQF
TRBJ2-7 TRBV2 TRBD2 ASSEGASGAFYEQY
TRBJ2-3 TRBV18 TRBD2 ASSPQQRGGADTQY
TRBJ2-2 TRBV28 . ASSLVAGELF
TRBJ2-5 TRBV24-1 TRBD2 ATSDLTSGAGETQY
TRBJ2-5 TRBV28 TRBD1 ASSLSGQGTQETQY
TRBJ2-7 TRBV5-1 TRBD1 ASSLGQGEKY
TRBJ2-5 TRBV6-6 TRBD1 ASSYGDSSQETQY
TRBJ2-3 TRBV7-8 TRBD2 ASSLGVAGLSTDTQY